This passage covers 2 T cell receptor beta chains from one sample sequenced in a study of response to subunit inactivated influenza vaccine. One entry per CDR3 protein results from TCRdb running MiXCR on the RT-PCR reads. This table holds 540,000 or so distinct CDR3 sequences, over 10% found once. The input for sequencing was PBMCs from blood, taken 45 days after vaccination. The receptors derive from a man in his fifties or sixties who received an inactivated influenza vaccine.

The chain's CDR3 is CASSAGPLRYGYTF. The CDR3 DNA reads TGTGCCAGCAGTGCGGGACCCTTGCGCTATGGCTACACCTTC. The V call is TRBV28, the J call TRBJ1-2, with a tentative D call TRBD1 (5 bases). V lost 5 bases to trimming and J lost 4 bases, with 14 bases between them. CDR3 length equals 14 residues. From germline, CDR1 is MDHEN and CDR2 SYDVKM.

The rearrangement joins TRBV20-1 to TRBJ2-7, with 7 bases that match TRBD2. Trimming removed 1 base from V and 2 bases from J; junction bases left unmatched: 11. The CDR3 covers 16 residues. Germline lookup yields CDR1 DFQATT and CDR2 SNEGSKA (reference sequence). CDR3 residues: CSARGVGGSGTYEQYF. The DNA of the CDR3 is TGCAGTGCTAGAGGGGTGGGAGGGAGTGGCACCTACGAGCAGTACTTC.